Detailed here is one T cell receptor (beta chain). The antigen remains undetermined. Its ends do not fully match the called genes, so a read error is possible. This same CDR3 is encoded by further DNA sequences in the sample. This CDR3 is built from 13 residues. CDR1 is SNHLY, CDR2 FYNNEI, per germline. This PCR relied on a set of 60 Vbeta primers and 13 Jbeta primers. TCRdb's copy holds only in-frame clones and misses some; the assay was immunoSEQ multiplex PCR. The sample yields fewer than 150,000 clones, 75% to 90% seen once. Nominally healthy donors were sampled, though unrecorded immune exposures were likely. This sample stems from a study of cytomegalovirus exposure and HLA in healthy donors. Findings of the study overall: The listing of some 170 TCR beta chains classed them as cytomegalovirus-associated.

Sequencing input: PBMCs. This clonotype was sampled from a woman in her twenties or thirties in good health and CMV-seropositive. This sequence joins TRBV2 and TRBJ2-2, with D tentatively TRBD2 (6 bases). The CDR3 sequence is CASNEWGDGELFF. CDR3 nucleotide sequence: TGTGCTAGCAACGAGTGGGGGGACGGGGAGCTGTTTTTT.